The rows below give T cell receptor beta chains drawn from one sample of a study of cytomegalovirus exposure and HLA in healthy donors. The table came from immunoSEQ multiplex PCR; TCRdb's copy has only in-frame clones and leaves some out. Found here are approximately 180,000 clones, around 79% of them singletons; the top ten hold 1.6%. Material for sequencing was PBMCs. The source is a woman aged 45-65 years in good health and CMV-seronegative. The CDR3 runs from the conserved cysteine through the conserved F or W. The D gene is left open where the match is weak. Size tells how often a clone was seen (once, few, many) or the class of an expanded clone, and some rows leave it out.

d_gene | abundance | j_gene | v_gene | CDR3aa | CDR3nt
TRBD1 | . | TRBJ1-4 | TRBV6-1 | CASSEATGTGEAGEKLFF | TGTGCCAGCAGTGAAGCGACCGGGACAGGGGAAGCAGGAGAAAAACTGTTTTTT
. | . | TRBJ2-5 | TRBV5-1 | CASSLAGTSGETQYF | TGCGCCAGCAGCTTAGCGGGCACCTCCGGAGAGACCCAGTACTTC
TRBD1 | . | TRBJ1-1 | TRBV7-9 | CASSDTNRGQVNTEAFF | TGTGCCAGCAGCGATACGAACAGGGGGCAAGTGAACACTGAAGCTTTCTTT
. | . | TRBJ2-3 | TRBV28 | CASTRGDLTDTQYF | TGTGCCAGCACTAGAGGAGATCTGACAGATACGCAGTATTTT
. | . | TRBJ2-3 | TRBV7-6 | CASALGGGAGGDTQYF | TGTGCCAGCGCTCTGGGGGGGGGCGCCGGGGGAGATACGCAGTATTTT
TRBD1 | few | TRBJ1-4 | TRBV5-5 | CASSFGYQGQTIEKLFF | TGTGCCAGCAGCTTTGGGTATCAGGGACAGACGATTGAAAAACTGTTTTTT
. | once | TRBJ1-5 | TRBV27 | CASSSTDLLGDEQPQHF | TGTGCCAGCAGTTCAACAGATCTACTCGGGGATGAACAGCCCCAGCATTTT
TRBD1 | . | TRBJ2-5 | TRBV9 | CASSVGFRGETQYF | TGTGCCAGCAGCGTAGGTTTCAGGGGGGAGACCCAGTACTTC
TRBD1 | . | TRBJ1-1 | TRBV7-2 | CASSLTGGYSTEAFF | TGTGCCAGCAGTTTGACAGGGGGGTATAGCACTGAAGCTTTCTTT
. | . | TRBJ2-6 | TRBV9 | CASSVGKQGEGPGANVLTF | TGTGCCAGCAGCGTAGGAAAACAGGGCGAAGGCCCTGGGGCCAACGTCCTGACTTTC
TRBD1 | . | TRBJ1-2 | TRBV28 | CASVRGGTGTGGLYGYTF | TGTGCCAGCGTTCGGGGGGGGACCGGGACAGGGGGACTGTATGGCTACACCTTC
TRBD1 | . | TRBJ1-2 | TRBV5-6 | CASSPSQGYYGYTF | TGTGCCAGCAGCCCTTCACAGGGGTACTATGGCTACACCTTC
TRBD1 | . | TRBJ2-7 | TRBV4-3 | CASSQGQGVGYEQYF | TGCGCCAGCAGCCAAGGACAGGGGGTCGGGTACGAGCAGTACTTC
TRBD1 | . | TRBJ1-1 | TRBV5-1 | CASSQGAPGDTEAFF | TGCGCCAGCAGCCAGGGGGCCCCAGGGGACACTGAAGCTTTCTTT
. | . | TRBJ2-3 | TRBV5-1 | CASSPGGQGSTDTQYF | TGCGCCAGCAGCCCAGGTGGGCAGGGCAGCACAGATACGCAGTATTTT
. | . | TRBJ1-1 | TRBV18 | CASSPNLPGEAFF | TGTGCCAGCTCACCAAACCTCCCCGGTGAAGCTTTCTTT
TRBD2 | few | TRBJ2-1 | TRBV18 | CASSRLAGLGSYNEQFF | TGTGCCAGCTCACGGCTAGCGGGCTTGGGGTCCTACAATGAGCAGTTCTTC
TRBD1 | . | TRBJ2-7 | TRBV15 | CATSRADRGFPYEQYF | TGTGCCACCAGCAGAGCAGACAGGGGGTTCCCCTACGAGCAGTACTTC
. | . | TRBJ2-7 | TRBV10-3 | CAISEGQTYEQYF | TGTGCCATCAGTGAGGGACAGACCTACGAGCAGTACTTC
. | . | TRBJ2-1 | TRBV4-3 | CASSQVMRNEQFF | TGCGCCAGCAGCCAAGTTATGAGAAATGAGCAGTTCTTC
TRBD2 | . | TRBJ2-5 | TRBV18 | CASSPNLADQETQYF | TGTGCCAGCTCCCCAAACCTAGCGGACCAAGAGACCCAGTACTTC
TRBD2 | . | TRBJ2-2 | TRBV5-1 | CASSSAPIRGRGGELFF | TGCGCCAGCAGCTCGGCCCCAATCCGAGGGAGGGGCGGGGAGCTGTTTTTT
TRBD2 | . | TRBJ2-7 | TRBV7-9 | CASSQRTSGNEDF | TGTGCCAGCAGCCAAAGGACTAGCGGGAATGAGGACTTC
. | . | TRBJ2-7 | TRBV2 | CASSLQGPSYEQYF | TGTGCCAGCAGCCTACAGGGACCCTCCTACGAGCAGTACTTC
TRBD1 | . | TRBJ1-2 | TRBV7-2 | CASRPGTDYGYTF | TGTGCCAGCAGACCCGGGACAGACTATGGCTACACCTTC
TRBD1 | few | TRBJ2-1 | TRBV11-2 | CASSSPPDRVDYNEQFF | TGTGCCAGCAGCTCCCCACCTGACAGGGTAGACTACAATGAGCAGTTCTTC
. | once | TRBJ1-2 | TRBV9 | CASSATTGRIYGYTF | TGTGCCAGCAGCGCTACCACAGGAAGAATCTATGGCTACACCTTC